The source of this T cell receptor (beta chain) is a study of blood T cells in healthy people across ages. Overall study findings and caveats: A greater number of naive CD4+ cells and higher diversity distinguished long-lived donors from aged donors. Higher naive T cell percentage went strongly together with higher TCR beta diversity. Unsorted PBMCs ruled out conclusive naive versus antigen-experienced comparison.

At least 7 million PBMCs were isolated per sample. The authors ran a second PCR of roughly 6 to 11 cycles using a sample-barcoded 5' primer and a J-beta primer mix. TCRdb passed the 5' RACE reads through MiXCR, listing each CDR3 protein once. The data hold almost 800,000 distinct CDR3 sequences, with roughly 60% observed a single time. Trimming cost V 6 bases and J 2 bases; bases outside gene matches: 4. CDR1 LGHNA and CDR2 YSLEER come from the germline V gene. The CDR3 covers 14 residues. This clonotype was observed at least ten times. Its antigen is still unknown. The sample was blood. The chain links TRBV4-3 to TRBJ2-7, with TRBD2 matching over 10 bases. This clonotype was sampled from a man aged 25 to 40 in good health. The CDR3 DNA reads TGCGCCAGCAGTTGGACTAGCGGAACCTACGAGCAGTACTTC. Protein: CASSWTSGTYEQYF.